The entry below describes one TCR beta chain. This record comes from a study of blood T cell repertoires in COVID-19. Study-level background: PBMCs, B-cell-depleted T cells, or T cells provided the cDNA or gDNA that made up the material.

CDR3 length: 14 amino acids. Looked up from germline, CDR1 is LNHDA and CDR2 is SQIVND (reference sequence). V was clipped by 3 bases and J by 6 bases, with 15 bases between them. Here immunoSEQ multiplex PCR was the method, and the copy in TCRdb shows in-frame clones only, minus some. The table has fewer than 500,000 clones, 88% seen once. Sequenced sample: PBMCs or T cells enriched from blood (not recorded which). The receptor was derived from a woman aged 25 to 39 with acute COVID-19. V is TRBV19 and J is TRBJ2-7, with a possible D match to TRBD1 (6 bases). The CDR3 region is CASSIVLGASEQYF. The CDR3 DNA reads TGTGCCAGTAGTATCGTCTTGGGGGCCTCCGAGCAGTACTTC.